The TCR beta chain described here comes from a study of CD8+ T cells in alopecia areata. Broader study findings: Whereas mice showed it more clearly, TCR sharing across patients was murkier, possibly because of HLA. In lesional scalp, particularly from alopecia totalis/universalis, clonality was higher than in normal scalp. Normal-skin resident alphabeta T cells also appear among scalp sample sequences.

As the sequencing template, cDNA was produced by extracting RNA and reverse transcribing it. Assay: immunoSEQ multiplex PCR; the TCRdb copy retains only in-frame clones and omits some. This sample yields 65,000 to 95,000 clones, of which around 54% are seen a single time; just over 5.5% belongs to the top ten. As for this clone: Antigen: not known.

Sampling of alopecia areata patients yielded lesional scalp punch biopsies as well as peripheral blood. The specimen sequenced was NKG2D-high CD8+ T cells sorted from blood. The sequence came from a human donor with alopecia areata.

CDR3 residues: CASSSPDTQYF. The CDR3 coding sequence is TGTGCCAGTAGTAGCCCAGATACGCAGTATTTT. The gene calls are TRBV7-9 and TRBJ2-3; D remains unclear. Deletions cut 9 bases from V and 4 bases from J, with 8 bases between. Germline V lookup: CDR1 SEHNR, CDR2 FQNEAQ (reference sequence). The CDR3 spans 11 residues.